This T cell receptor (beta chain) was sequenced in a study of T-cell memory formation after mild COVID-19. Study at large: TCR clusters largely stayed donor specific. General study findings and limits: Memory from before infection featured some responding clones, which suggests cross-reactive memory joined.

MiXCR, applied by TCRdb to the 5' RACE reads, yields one record per CDR3 protein. In the table there are tens of thousands of distinct CDR3 sequences, 7.7% of which are singletons. This clonotype has ten or more counts. Antigen unknown. CDR3 length: 17 residues. The ends lost 5 bases at V and 3 bases at J; junction bases unmatched: 10. This sequence joins TRBV12-3 or TRBV12-4 and TRBJ2-2, with 9 bases matching TRBD1. The sample consisted of PBMCs or a T cell subset sorted from them (not recorded which). This TCR came from a young man who had mild COVID-19 (a few samples of this study predate the infection). Cell type and time point are not known. The CDR3 loop reads CASSREPGQGYTGELFF. CDR3 DNA: TGTGCCAGCAGTAGGGAGCCGGGACAGGGATACACCGGGGAGCTGTTTTTT.